These T cell receptor beta chains were read from a single sample in a study of vaccination effects on CD4 cells after COVID-19. The table came from immunoSEQ multiplex PCR; TCRdb's copy has only in-frame clones and leaves some out. The table lists under 65,000 clones, under 80% of them singletons. What these receptors recognize is not known. Sequenced material: CD4+ T cells from PBMCs cultured with HIV peptides, taken before COVID-19 vaccination. The receptors originated from a human donor who had a prior SARS-CoV-2 infection. The CDR3 runs from the conserved cysteine through the conserved F or W.

TRBV4-2,CASRGGRTSVAPSTDTQYF
TRBV18,CASSPWASGRDEQFF
TRBV19,CASSITGGDQPQHF
TRBV6-5,CASSYEQSPLGQPQHF
TRBV7-2,CASSLQGDQPQHF
TRBV18,CASSRPSGRSTNEQFF
TRBV12-3/TRBV12-4,CASSLNRDTEAFF
TRBV7-9,CASSLALGRLNEKLFF
TRBV9,CASSVAASTDTQYF
TRBV28,CASRTSGSHNEQFF
TRBV18,CASSPNAPGYSNQPQHF
TRBV5-4,CASTTRQQGADTQYF
TRBV4-1,CASSQGKQRSIADTQYF
TRBV7-3,CASSPQRGGSYNEQFF
TRBV2,CASSQDLNYGYTF
TRBV7-2,CASSLAYYDNEQFF
TRBV15,CATRALWKNGYTF
TRBV7-2,CASSSRLAVLDRSYNEQFF
TRBV5-1,CASSRDGELGNTEAFF
TRBV4-1,CASSQEFLVRTQYF
TRBV5-1,CASSRDRQNEKLFF
TRBV7-3,CASSLAGGSPLHF
TRBV19,CASSMVWNRELFF
TRBV7-9,CASSSPNSYEQYF